The T cell receptor (beta chain) described here comes from a study of shared clonotypes between healthy human individuals. Overall study results and limits: It was expected that sequencing depth would affect clonotype sharing among donors. Rarefaction gave evidence that sorted-subset sequencing remained incomplete despite large depth.

Donors, without exception, were Caucasian adults residing in Nashville, Tennessee. Losses at the gene ends were 6 bases for V and 6 bases for J; bases not matched to a gene: 5. There are 14 residues in the CDR3. Germline V CDR1 and CDR2: ENHRY, SYGVKD. Concerning this clone: Its antigen is still unknown.

Assay used: immunoSEQ multiplex PCR; TCRdb lists only in-frame clones, some missing. Among over a million clones listed, roughly 74% were seen once. Sequenced input: memory CD4+ T cells from PBMCs. Subset reported: CD45RA-negative fraction. V usage is TRBV10-3 and J usage is TRBJ2-4, with 10 bases aligning to TRBD1. The clonotype comes from a young man in good health. Some clones in this sample may be carry-over from other donors' samples. The CDR3 bases are TGTGCCATCAGCCTGGGACAGGGGAGAAACATTCAGTACTTC. Translation gives CAISLGQGRNIQYF.